The 26 T cell receptor beta chains reported below all come from one sample, sequenced in a study of Graves' ophthalmopathy and Graves' hyperthyroidism. RNA transcripts yielded amplified TCR beta CDR3 regions. Amplification began with first-round RT-PCR using HTBI primers, then second-round multiplex PCR was performed. Using its own MiXCR run on the multiplex PCR reads, TCRdb lists one record per CDR3 protein. The data contain about 740,000 distinct CDR3 sequences, 35% to 50% of them seen just once; the ten biggest clones take up 44%. The sequenced material came from peripheral blood. Receptors originate from an adult man with Graves' ophthalmopathy.

The chain employs TRBV5-1 and TRBJ1-5; D gene unclear. This CDR3 region has 15 residues. The V gene's germline CDR1 is SGHRS and CDR2 YFSETQ. The ends were cut back, 5 bases at V and 3 bases at J, with 15 bases in the middle. The CDR3 bases are TGCGCCAGCAGGGTGTCACTCGGACCCAATCAGCCCCAGCATTTT. This gives the protein CASRVSLGPNQPQHF.

This clonotype was counted at least ten times. The V call is TRBV19, the J call TRBJ1-5, with D perhaps matching TRBD1 (6 bases). This CDR3 region has 17 residues. Germline values: CDR1 LNHDA, CDR2 SQIVND (reference sequence). Trimming stripped 7 bases from V and 2 bases from J, with 21 bases between. The CDR3 here is CASTSRGIGNGNQPQHF. The DNA for the CDR3 is TGTGCCAGTACCAGCAGGGGAATCGGTAATGGCAATCAGCCCCAGCATTTT.

This clonotype was seen once. V and J are TRBV25-1 and TRBJ1-2; D may be TRBD1 (5 bases). The CDR3 totals 18 residues. The germline V gene encodes CDR1 MGHDK and CDR2 SYGVNS. V was clipped by 3 bases and J by 4 bases, with 24 bases between them. The CDR3 loop is CASSELRPGRTGGYGYTF. The CDR3 DNA follows: TGTGCCAGCAGTGAGCTGAGACCCGGGAGAACGGGGGGCTATGGCTACACCTTC.

The rearrangement joins TRBV5-4 to TRBJ2-7, with TRBD1 identical over 7 bases. CDR1 is SGHNT, CDR2 YYREEE, per germline (reference sequence). This CDR3 contains 14 residues. Trimming at V came to 6 bases and at J to 1 base, leaving 7 bases not matched to a gene. The CDR3, as DNA: TGTGCCAGCACTCGGGACAGCGAGTCCTACGAGCAGTACTTC. It codes for CASTRDSESYEQYF.

The chain carries TRBV18 and TRBJ1-1, with D possibly matching TRBD1 (5 bases). V lost 4 bases and J lost 4, with 19 bases in between. Looked up from germline, CDR1 is KGHSH and CDR2 is LQKENI. This CDR3 region has 16 residues. The CDR3 DNA sequence: TGTGCCAGCTCACTAAACCAAATAGGGGACGGCACTGAAGCTTTCTTT. Translating it yields CASSLNQIGDGTEAFF.

For the CDR3, the DNA is TGTGCCAGCAGGTCCGGTAGCCGCGAGCAGTTCTTC. Amino acid sequence: CASRSGSREQFF. J is TRBJ2-7 and V is TRBV7-2; unclear D gene. The J call is uncertain, as TRBJ2-1 better fits the DNA end. Germline CDR1 reads SGHTA; CDR2 reads FQGNSA. CDR3 length: 12 amino acids.

V is TRBV12-3 or TRBV12-4 and J is TRBJ2-6, with D unresolved. Trimming removed 6 bases at V and 0 bases at J, with 9 bases between. The CDR3 sequence is 15 residues long. The CDR3 DNA reads as TGTGCCAGCAGACGCGAATTCTCTGGGGCCAACGTCCTGACTTTC. Residues: CASRREFSGANVLTF.

The genes are TRBV25-1 and TRBJ2-7; a possible D gene is TRBD2 (6 bases). The germline V gene has CDR1 MGHDK and CDR2 SYGVNS. The length of the CDR3 is 14 residues. V was trimmed by 5 bases and J by 2 bases, leaving 13 bases between them. The DNA of the CDR3 is TGTGCCAGCAGTTCAAGCGGGTTCCCCTACGAGCAGTACTTC. Encoded protein: CASSSSGFPYEQYF.

This clonotype was picked up many times. The chain is built from TRBV7-6 and TRBJ1-2; D remains unclear. V lost 9 bases and J 5 bases, leaving 16 bases between the germline ends. The CDR3 totals 13 residues. Germline CDR1 SGHVS, CDR2 FNYEAQ. DNA of the CDR3: TGTGCCAGTCGGAGTGGGGAGGCTTATGGCTACACCTTC. Amino acids: CASRSGEAYGYTF.

This clonotype was seen a handful of times. The CDR3 loop reads CSASRQEGEQYF. DNA of the CDR3: TGCAGTGCTAGCCGACAGGAAGGCGAGCAGTACTTC. This chain uses TRBV20-1 with TRBJ2-7, with D maybe TRBD1 (6 bases). The CDR3 runs to 12 residues. Trimming stripped 3 bases from V and 6 bases from J, with 12 bases between. CDR1 is DFQATT, CDR2 SNEGSKA, per germline (reference sequence).

The CDR3 nucleotides read TGTGCCACCAGTGATTTGACAGGGGATCAGCCCCAGCATTTT. The encoded protein is CATSDLTGDQPQHF. The chain carries TRBV24-1 and TRBJ1-5; 7 nucleotides agree with TRBD1. The germline CDR1 and CDR2 sequences are KGHDR and SFDVKD. CDR3 length: 14 residues. V lost 0 bases to trimming and J lost 5 bases; unmatched junction nucleotides: 0.

This clonotype has a handful of counts. The chain uses TRBV20-1 and TRBJ2-5, with a possible D match to TRBD2 (5 bases). Looked up from germline, CDR1 is DFQATT and CDR2 is SNEGSKA (reference sequence). V lost 7 bases to trimming and J lost 4 bases, with 13 bases between them. The CDR3 has 12 amino acids. CDR3 nucleotides: TGCAGTGTATCTCCGGGAAGAGAGACCCAGTACTTC. Its protein product is CSVSPGRETQYF.

The chain is built from TRBV2 and TRBJ2-7; TRBD1 might be the D (6 bases). Germline loops: CDR1 SNHLY, CDR2 FYNNEI. This CDR3 has 14 residues. Trimming removed 8 bases from V and 3 bases from J, with 17 bases in between. The CDR3 nucleotides read TGTGCCAGCTCACCGAGACAGGATCTCTACGAGCAGTACTTC. It encodes CASSPRQDLYEQYF.

This clonotype was seen repeatedly, ten times or more. This sequence joins TRBV7-8 and TRBJ1-2; weak D call: TRBD1 (5 bases). Germline V CDR1 and CDR2: SGHVS, FQNEAQ. The CDR3 runs 16 residues. V was shortened by 1 base and J by 2 bases, with 14 bases between the two germline ends. The CDR3 DNA reads as TGTGCCAGCAGCTTAGTGCGGGGCGCTTCAAACTATGGCTACACCTTC. This sequence encodes CASSLVRGASNYGYTF.

About this clonotype itself: The junction differs from germline at one of its ends, possibly a read error. This chain joins TRBV25-1 and TRBJ1-1; TRBD1 agrees at 10 bases. The CDR3 totals 16 residues. Germline CDR1 is MGHDK and CDR2 is SYGVNS. The CDR3 loop is CASADRGLIRDTEASF. DNA for the CDR3: TGTGCCAGCGCGGACAGGGGGTTAATTCGGGACACTGAAGCTTCCTTT.

This clonotype was counted ten times or more. This chain links TRBV20-1 with TRBJ2-5; TRBD2 aligns across 8 bases. CDR3 size: 12 residues. With 6 bases clipped from V and 4 bases from J, the junction kept 4 bases outside the gene matches. CDR1 DFQATT and CDR2 SNEGSKA come from the germline V gene (reference sequence). The DNA for the CDR3 is TGCAGTGCGACTAGCGAAGGAGAGACCCAGTACTTC. It encodes CSATSEGETQYF.

Concerning this clonotype: The missing conserved phenylalanine or tryptophan at the end of this CDR3 makes a read error likely. J is TRBJ2-5 and V is TRBV6-1; D may match TRBD1 or TRBD2 (5 bases each). This CDR3 contains 16 residues. CDR1 is MNHNS and CDR2 is SASEGT in the germline V gene. Trimming took 5 bases from V and 4 from J, leaving 20 bases between them. In DNA, the CDR3 is TGTGCCAGCAGTCCGAGTGGGACGGCGAAAGGAGAGACCCAGTACCTC. This gives the protein CASSPSGTAKGETQYL.

A few counts support this clonotype. Germline is not matched at one junction end, which may reflect a read error. The rearrangement uses TRBV19 and TRBJ2-7; D uncertain. Germline V gene data show CDR1 as LNHDA and CDR2 as SQIVND (reference sequence). The length of the CDR3 is 12 residues. This CDR3 reads CAGSTGAYEQYF. The CDR3 nucleotides are TGTGCCGGTAGTACCGGTGCCTACGAGCAGTACTTC.

As concerns this clonotype: One junction end does not reproduce the germline sequence, and a read error may be involved. This sequence joins TRBV2 and TRBJ1-3; no definite D call. Germline values: CDR1 SNHLY, CDR2 FYNNEI. This CDR3 contains 17 residues. The CDR3 region is CASSVEWHNSSENTIYF. The CDR3 bases are TGTGCCAGCAGCGTAGAATGGCACAACAGCTCTGAAAACACCATATATTTT.

On this clonotype: The junction differs from germline at one of its ends, possibly a read error. This sequence joins TRBV10-3 and TRBJ1-1, with D uncertain. The CDR3 sequence is 13 residues long. CDR1 and CDR2 from the germline V gene are ENHRY and SYGVKD. This chain's CDR3 is CAISSAANAEAFF. Written as DNA, the CDR3 is TGTGCCATCAGCTCGGCGGCGAACGCTGAAGCTTTCTTT.

This chain joins TRBV11-2 and TRBJ2-5, with 11 bases matching TRBD2. This CDR3 contains 15 residues. CDR1 SGHAT and CDR2 FQNNGV come from the germline V gene. J gave up 5 bases and V 5 bases, and 7 bases lay outside the gene matches. CDR3 in amino acids: CASSSSGRAMETQYF. The CDR3 region has the DNA TGTGCCAGCAGCAGTAGCGGGAGGGCCATGGAGACCCAGTACTTC.

This clonotype has more than one count but fewer than ten. This chain uses TRBV7-9 with TRBJ2-2; D perhaps matches TRBD2 (6 bases). The CDR3 extends over 15 amino acids. The germline CDR1 and CDR2 sequences are SEHNR and FQNEAQ (reference sequence). V lost 5 bases and J 1 base, leaving 11 bases between the germline ends. CDR3 in DNA: TGTGCCAGCAGCCACGCGACTAGGAACACCGGGGAGCTGTTTTTT. Its translation: CASSHATRNTGELFF.

By share, this clonotype ranks as medium-sized. This chain joins TRBV10-3 and TRBJ1-4, with D unresolved. Trimming stripped 10 bases from V and 8 bases from J, with 14 bases between. Germline assignment: CDR1 ENHRY and CDR2 SYGVKD. This CDR3 has 12 amino acids. This CDR3 reads CATGSIKEKLFF. DNA for the CDR3: TGTGCCACCGGGAGTATCAAGGAAAAACTGTTTTTT.

As concerns this clonotype: Possible read error: a much larger clone is one base away. The chain has TRBV7-8 and TRBJ2-7, with 8 positions matching TRBD1. The germline V gene has CDR1 SGHVS and CDR2 FQNEAQ. After removal of 5 bases from V and 5 bases from J, the junction contained 11 bases not matched to a gene. This CDR3 comprises 15 residues. Here the CDR3 DNA reads TGTGCCAGCAGCCTCCGGACAGGGCCCTCGGACGAGCAGTACTTC. Encoded protein: CASSLRTGPSDEQYF.

J is TRBJ2-7 and V is TRBV19; TRBD2 matches 12 bases. Per the germline V gene, CDR1 is LNHDA and CDR2 is SQIVND (reference sequence). The CDR3 has 15 amino acids. V shed 6 bases and J 2 bases; nucleotides not matched to a gene: 5. CDR3 region: CASRRTSGVTYEQYF. CDR3 sequence (DNA): TGTGCCAGTAGGCGGACTAGCGGGGTTACCTACGAGCAGTACTTC.

The chain links TRBV9 to TRBJ2-6, with TRBD2 as a possible D gene (6 bases). Germline V gives CDR1 SGDLS, CDR2 YYNGEE. The CDR3 is 15 amino acids. Trimming took 2 bases from V and 4 from J, leaving 10 bases between them. The CDR3 loop is CASSVGLAGANVLTF. The CDR3, as DNA: TGTGCCAGCAGCGTGGGGCTAGCGGGGGCCAACGTCCTGACTTTC.